This T cell receptor beta chain was profiled in a study of PD-L1 blockade in urothelial cancer. Profiled with immunoSEQ multiplex PCR; TCRdb holds only in-frame clones, not every one. The profile shows roughly 95,000 clones, around 86% of them singletons. Time point meaning: pretreatment peripheral blood. The material sequenced was PBMCs, taken around atezolizumab (anti-PD-L1) treatment. The source of this sequence is a man aged 60 to 69 with urothelial cancer.

The CDR3: CASSAQAGGIGDGYTF. The CDR3 coding sequence is TGTGCCAGCAGCGCCCAGGCCGGGGGAATCGGGGATGGCTACACCTTC. The chain uses TRBV9 and TRBJ1-2; tentative D call: TRBD1 (5 bases). The germline V gene has CDR1 SGDLS and CDR2 YYNGEE. V was trimmed by 3 bases and J by 6 bases, leaving 21 bases between them. The CDR3 is 16 residues long. The full variable domain, with the rest looked up from reference TRBV9 and TRBJ1-2, is DSGVTQTPKHLITATGQRVTLRCSPRSGDLSVYWYQQSLDQGLQFLIQYYNGEERAKGNILERFSAQQFPDLHSELNLSSLELGDSALYFCASSAQAGGIGDGYTFGSGTRLTVV.